This TCR beta chain comes out of a study of prognosis after radiotherapy for stage I lung cancer (dated by TCRdb to the early 2020s). About the full investigation: Between April 2018 and January 2019, roughly 18 patients with stage I NSCLC were enrolled in Nanjing, China. About 15 cases involved newly diagnosed primary stage I lung tumors, and several involved oligometastatic NSCLC subsequent to surgical resection of the primary tumor. All patients were considered medically inoperable, owing to comorbidities in around twelve and refusal of surgery in over 5. The cohort included over 10 men and a handful of women, with a median age of approximately 76 years and a range of about 50 to 90 years. Approximately 13 patients had adenocarcinoma and seven had squamous cell carcinoma as the tumor histology. SBRT was delivered in 3 to 5 fractions with a biologically effective dose of at least 100 Gy, and image-guided IMRT or VMAT was used for delivery. In every patient, SBRT was given without any concurrent therapy. Distant metastases were developed by four of the 19 patients after SBRT, at a median of about seven months, whereas no significant progression was observed in the other 15 patients. Peripheral blood TCR beta repertoires were profiled in stage I NSCLC patients before and after stereotactic body radiotherapy, and the repertoires were related to distant failure. The study sequenced approximately 40 blood samples from around 19 patients, one before and one after SBRT per patient.

Two rounds of multiplex PCR were performed to amplify the TCR beta CDR3 region from genomic DNA. The first PCR round used primers specific to each TRBV and TRBJ gene, with sequences filed in Chinese patent CN105087789A. Universal primers were used in the second round of PCR. The Roche High Pure PCR Template Preparation Kit was used to extract genomic DNA from frozen PBMCs. An Illumina HiSeq 3000 was used to sequence the libraries paired-end with 151 bp reads. In the paper's pipeline: CutAdapt was used to discard raw reads that did not contain the multiplex PCR primer sequences. PEAR was used to merge high-quality paired reads into contigs. MiXCR assigned TRB V, D and J gene segments to each contig by aligning to reference sequences. To remove sequencing errors, CDR3 sequences were clustered according to base quality and sequence similarity. Shannon entropy, normalized by the natural log of the productive TCR sequence number, served as the measure of diversity. Clonality was computed as one minus the ratio of Shannon entropy to the natural log of the number of unique clonotypes. The Youden index of ROC curves was used to select progression-free survival cut-offs for repertoire metrics, and analyses were performed in R 3.5.3. TCRdb applied fastp at Q25 and MiXCR to the public reads, then kept only in-frame beta chains. Here each entry gathers all rows of one CDR3 protein and keeps the most common genes and DNA. In this record, the V and J calls reflect TCRdb's handling and not the investigators' own analysis. The sample data list fewer than 65,000 distinct CDR3 sequences, and 30% to 35% of these were observed just once. The ten largest clones capture roughly 10% of the sample.

The cysteine opens and the phenylalanine closes a CDR3 of 14 amino acids. The only DNA kept is the CDR3, 42 bases in frame from the first base. Trimmed from V: 3 bases; trimmed from J: 5 bases; junction bases lacking a gene match: 6. From a lookup of the germline V gene (reference sequence), CDR1 and CDR2 are SEHNR and FQNEAQ. This clonotype appeared many times. Its antigen is still unknown. No base quality values were provided; no much bigger clone lies one nucleotide off. Overall study outcomes, separate from this receptor: Unique TCR clone counts fell after SBRT (median about 10,000 before versus more than 6,500 after; Wilcoxon paired P=0.011). Differences by metastasis status were reportedly seen in TRBV and TRBJ usage frequencies, involving two V genes at baseline and, after SBRT, several V genes and two J genes. No adjustment for multiple comparisons was applied to any of the reported P values. No determination of tumor specificity was made for expanded TCR clones. Post-SBRT Shannon entropy and its change from baseline were lower in patients who developed distant metastases; baseline Shannon entropy was not associated with metastases. The study was limited by the small cohort and short follow-up, and independent validation of the study findings is required.

All patients had node-negative disease on CT and PET/CT, and none had a history of other malignancies or had previously received chemotherapy or radiotherapy. At each of the two time points, about 6.3 milliliters of peripheral venous blood were collected into EDTA tubes. PBMCs were isolated by Ficoll-Paque Plus density-gradient centrifugation. Right after collection, samples were kept at -80 degrees C until analysis. The input for sequencing was PBMCs, taken before or after stereotactic body radiation therapy (not recorded which). The chain couples TRBV7-9 to TRBJ2-5; the central 7 bases match TRBD2. This receptor was taken from a donor over 45 with non-small cell lung cancer. In nucleotide form, the sequence is TGTGCCAGCAGCTTGTTCGGGAGGTCCGAGACCCAGTACTTC. Its translation is CASSLFGRSETQYF. This CDR3, with the reference TRBV7-9 and TRBJ2-5 proteins standing in past its ends, gives the full variable domain DTGVSQNPRHKITKRGQNVTFRCDPISEHNRLYWYRQTLGQGPEFLTYFQNEAQLEKSRLLSDRFSAERPKGSFSTLEIQRTEQGDSAMYLCASSLFGRSETQYFGPGTRLLVL.